This is a list of T cell receptor beta chains from one sample in a study of shared clonotypes between healthy human individuals. The method was immunoSEQ multiplex PCR; TCRdb's version includes in-frame clones alone and lacks a portion of them. The data show 550,000 to 750,000 clones, under 95% seen once. The sample consisted of naive CD8+ T cells sorted from blood. These receptors were taken from a man aged 25-45 years in good health. Both conserved end residues are part of each CDR3. The D gene is left open where the match is weak. Rows may omit the clone size; those that give it use once, few, many or a size class.

v_call	clone_size	d_call	j_call	cdr3_nt	cdr3_aa
TRBV5-1	.	.	TRBJ2-7	TGCGCCAGCAGCCACCGGGAACACTCCTACGAGCAGTACTTC	CASSHREHSYEQYF
TRBV14	.	.	TRBJ2-3	TGTGCCAGCAGCCAAGGATCAGTCTCCACAGATACGCAGTATTTT	CASSQGSVSTDTQYF
TRBV13	.	TRBD1	TRBJ2-3	TGTGCCAGCAGCTCACTGGCCGGGACAGACACAGATACGCAGTATTTT	CASSSLAGTDTDTQYF
TRBV28	.	TRBD1	TRBJ2-4	TGTGCCAGCAGTTGGGACAGAAACATTCAGTACTTC	CASSWDRNIQYF
TRBV9	.	.	TRBJ1-6	TGTGCCAGCAGCGTAGGTGGGAATTCACCCCTCCACTTT	CASSVGGNSPLHF
TRBV29-1	.	.	TRBJ2-7	TGCAGCGTTGGGGGTGGAGGGAACTTGGGCTACGAGCAGTACTTC	CSVGGGGNLGYEQYF
TRBV29-1	.	TRBD1	TRBJ1-4	TGCAGCGTTGAACAGGGGGCAAGAGAAAAACTGTTTTTT	CSVEQGAREKLFF
TRBV25-1	.	TRBD1	TRBJ2-2	TGTGCCAGCAGTGGGGAAAGGAGGACAGGGAACACCGGGGAGCTGTTTTTT	CASSGERRTGNTGELFF
TRBV4-1	.	.	TRBJ2-3	TGCGCCAGCAGCCAAGGTTCGCAGGTTAGAACAGATACGCAGTATTTT	CASSQGSQVRTDTQYF
TRBV7-8	.	TRBD1	TRBJ2-7	TGTGCCAGCAGCTTGGGGAGGACAGGGTTCTATGAGCAGTACTTC	CASSLGRTGFYEQYF
TRBV4-3	.	TRBD1	TRBJ1-1	TGCGCCAGCAGCCAGGGACAGGGTAAAATTGCTGAAGCTTTCTTT	CASSQGQGKIAEAFF
TRBV6-1	.	.	TRBJ2-7	TGTGCCACCAGAGAACAGGATTCCTCCTACGAGCAGTACTTC	CATREQDSSYEQYF
TRBV5-1	.	.	TRBJ1-3	TGCGCCAGCAGCTTGGCAGGGGCTAGCTCTGGAAACACCATATATTTT	CASSLAGASSGNTIYF
TRBV4-1	.	.	TRBJ1-2	TGCGCCAGCAGCCAAGACGGAGGGGGAGGTTTGAGGGGCTACACCTTC	CASSQDGGGGLRGYTF
TRBV9	.	TRBD2	TRBJ2-7	TGTGCCAGCAGCGTATCGACTAGCGGGGTTTACGAGCAGTACTTC	CASSVSTSGVYEQYF
TRBV28	.	.	TRBJ2-3	TGTGCCAGCAGTTTTAGGACAGATACGCAGTATTTT	CASSFRTDTQYF
TRBV27	.	.	TRBJ2-6	TGTGCCAGCAGTTTATCTGGGGCCAACGTCCTGACTTTC	CASSLSGANVLTF
TRBV13	.	TRBD1	TRBJ2-5	TGTGCCAGCAGCCTTACACAGGGGTGGGAGACCCAGTACTTC	CASSLTQGWETQYF
TRBV11-2	.	.	TRBJ2-1	TGTGCCAGCAGCTTAGTTTTCACAGGGTCCTACAATGAGCAGTTCTTC	CASSLVFTGSYNEQFF
TRBV18	few	.	TRBJ2-7	TGTGCCAGCTCACCTGGACACTCCTACGAGCAGTACTTC	CASSPGHSYEQYF
TRBV7-9	.	TRBD2	TRBJ2-1	TGTGCCAGCAGCTTAGCGGGAGGGCCCCATGAGCAGTTCTTC	CASSLAGGPHEQFF
TRBV19	.	TRBD2	TRBJ2-1	TGTGCCAGTACCACTAGCGGGAGCCCCTACAATGAGCAGTTCTTC	CASTTSGSPYNEQFF
TRBV7-9	.	.	TRBJ1-1	TGTGCCAGCAGCTTGGGTGGTATCACTGAAGCTTTCTTT	CASSLGGITEAFF
TRBV11-2	.	.	TRBJ1-1	TGTGCCAGCAGCGGAGACGGCGCAACTGAAGCTTTCTTT	CASSGDGATEAFF
TRBV10-1	.	TRBD2	TRBJ2-7	TGCGCCAGCAGTGACAGGCGGGAGTTATCCTACGAGCAGTACTTC	CASSDRRELSYEQYF
TRBV19	.	.	TRBJ2-7	TGTGCCAGTAGTTGGGGCAGCGGCTACGAGCAGTACTTC	CASSWGSGYEQYF
TRBV10-2	.	.	TRBJ1-5	TGCGCCAGCAGTGTGGGAGGTTCCAATCAGCCCCAGCATTTT	CASSVGGSNQPQHF
TRBV2	.	TRBD2	TRBJ2-1	TGTGCCAGCAGTCCCGGGACTAGCAGAGGAGATGAGCAGTTCTTC	CASSPGTSRGDEQFF
TRBV2	.	.	TRBJ2-6	TGTGCCACACTGACAACCTCTGGGGCCAACGTCCTGACTTTC	CATLTTSGANVLTF
TRBV28	.	TRBD1	TRBJ2-2	TGTGCCAGCGCAAGGACAGGGTTCTTCGGGGAGCTGTTTTTT	CASARTGFFGELFF
TRBV5-1	.	.	TRBJ1-1	TGCGCCAGCAGCCCCCCCGGGGAAACTGAAGCTTTCTTT	CASSPPGETEAFF
TRBV4-1	.	.	TRBJ2-1	TGCGCCAGCAGGCTTGGACAGTTTAGCTCCTACAATGAGCAGTTCTTC	CASRLGQFSSYNEQFF
TRBV5-4	.	TRBD1	TRBJ1-1	TGTGCCAGCAGGCGGGACAGGGGGCTACACGGAGCTTTCTTT	CASRRDRGLHGAFF
TRBV10-3	.	.	TRBJ2-7	TGTGCCATCACCCGAGAGGGGGGGTCCTACGAGCAGTACTTC	CAITREGGSYEQYF
TRBV15	.	TRBD1	TRBJ2-3	TGTGCCACCAGCAGGGGACAGGAGACCTTCACAGATACGCAGTATTTT	CATSRGQETFTDTQYF
TRBV12-5	.	.	TRBJ2-2	TGTGCTAGTGGTTTCACTACAGGGATAAGGAACACCGGGGAGCTGTTTTTT	CASGFTTGIRNTGELFF
TRBV19	once	.	TRBJ2-2	TGTGCCAGTCTAGTGCGTACCGGGGAGCTGTTTTTT	CASLVRTGELFF
TRBV7-8	.	TRBD2	TRBJ2-3	TGTGCCAGCAGCTTACCAACTAGCGGAGGAGACACAGATACGCAGTATTTT	CASSLPTSGGDTDTQYF
TRBV6-5	.	.	TRBJ2-4	TGTGCCAGCAGTTACCGGACTCAAGACATTCAGTACTTC	CASSYRTQDIQYF
TRBV7-2	.	TRBD2	TRBJ2-1	TGTGCCAGCAGCGTCCTAGCGGGAGTGGGGAATGAGCAGTTCTTC	CASSVLAGVGNEQFF
TRBV5-1	once	TRBD2	TRBJ2-1	TGCGCCAGCAGCTCACCACGAGCGGGAGCGCCCAATGAGCAGTTCTTC	CASSSPRAGAPNEQFF
TRBV2	.	TRBD2	TRBJ2-1	TGTGCCAGCAGTTCCACCGGGACTAGCGCTTACAATGAGCAGTTCTTC	CASSSTGTSAYNEQFF
TRBV27	.	.	TRBJ2-3	TGTGCCAGCAGTCCCACTAGAGGCTCCACAGATACGCAGTATTTT	CASSPTRGSTDTQYF